A single sample is the source of the 12 T cell receptor beta chains below, sequenced in a study of CD8+CD57+ T cells in acquired aplastic anemia. Template material for TCR beta VDJ and CDR3 profiling consisted of genomic DNA. One entry per CDR3 protein results from TCRdb running MiXCR on the reads. The sample shows some 170,000 distinct CDR3 sequences, around 50% of them seen only once. It was patients with CD8+CD57+ cell expansion by flow cytometry who were chosen for sequencing. The specimen sequenced was sorted CD4+, CD8+, or CD8+CD57+ T cells (not recorded which) from PBMCs. All receptors come from a human donor with aplastic anemia.

This clonotype was seen many times. The chain's CDR3 is CSARSGANTEAFF. CDR3 sequence (DNA): TGCAGTGCTAGATCAGGGGCTAACACTGAAGCTTTCTTT. This sequence joins TRBV20-1 and TRBJ1-1, with D perhaps matching TRBD1 (6 bases). CDR1 and CDR2 from the germline V gene are DFQATT and SNEGSKA (reference sequence). Trimming cost V 2 bases and J 2 bases, with 9 bases left between them. The CDR3 is 13 residues long.

The chain uses TRBV10-3 and TRBJ2-7; TRBD1 agrees at 7 bases. The end of the DNA fits TRBJ2-1 better, so the J call may be wrong. CDR1 is ENHRY, CDR2 SYGVKD, per germline. This CDR3 has 14 amino acids. The CDR3 protein is CAISGDREFNEQFF. Written as DNA, the CDR3 is TGTGCCATCAGTGGCGACAGGGAATTCAATGAGCAGTTCTTC.

This clonotype has at least ten counts. The chain employs TRBV10-2 and TRBJ2-1, with TRBD1 matching over 9 bases. In germline, CDR1 is WSHSY, CDR2 SAAADI. V shed 0 bases and J 15 bases; nucleotides not matched to a gene: 9. CDR3 length: 14 amino acids. The CDR3 sequence is CASSESLPGQGPFF. The CDR3 nucleotides are TGCGCCAGCAGTGAGTCCTTACCGGGACAGGGACCGTTCTTC.

The J gene is TRBJ2-3, the V gene TRBV15, with D hard to call. Germline loops: CDR1 LNHNV, CDR2 YYDKDF (reference sequence). This CDR3 contains 16 residues. V was shortened by 0 bases and J by 3 bases, with 13 bases between the two germline ends. CDR3 region: CATSRDQTGRTDTQYF. The CDR3 DNA sequence: TGTGCCACCAGCAGAGATCAGACCGGGCGAACAGATACGCAGTATTTT.

This clonotype showed up just once. The rearrangement joins TRBV9 to TRBJ2-1, with 8 bases that match TRBD1. V shed 3 bases, J shed 9 bases, and the junction held 5 bases outside the gene matches. This CDR3 region has 13 residues. The germline CDR1 and CDR2 sequences are SGDLS and YYNGEE. The CDR3 loop is CASSASDRGEQFF. The DNA for the CDR3 is TGTGCCAGCAGCGCCTCAGACAGGGGTGAGCAGTTCTTC.

This clonotype came up many times. The chain couples TRBV10-2 to TRBJ2-5; the D gene could be TRBD1 or TRBD2 (6 bases each). The germline V gene has CDR1 WSHSY and CDR2 SAAADI. V was cut by 6 bases and J by 5 bases, with 13 bases left in between. This CDR3 comprises 13 residues. DNA of the CDR3: TGCGCCAGCAGGACGGGGGCCCTGGAGACCCAGTACTTC. Residues: CASRTGALETQYF.

As for this clonotype: A far larger clone is off by one base, so a read error is likely. The chain employs TRBV5-1 and TRBJ2-3; D call uncertain. There are 12 residues in the CDR3. Germline V CDR1 and CDR2: SGHRS, YFSETQ. For the CDR3, the DNA is TGCACCAGCAGCTTGGGCGGAGATACGCAGTATTTT. This gives the protein CTSSLGGDTQYF.

CDR3 nucleotide sequence: TGTGCCAGCAGTTTTGGGACAGGGACGCCACCCCTCCACTTT. Translated, it gives CASSFGTGTPPLHF. The V call is TRBV27, the J call TRBJ1-6, with TRBD1 identical over 9 bases. The ends lost 3 bases at V and 11 bases at J; junction bases unmatched: 5. From germline, CDR1 is MNHEY and CDR2 SMNVEV (reference sequence). This CDR3 has 14 residues.

The chain uses TRBV10-3 and TRBJ2-1, with TRBD2 identical over 8 bases. The length of the CDR3 is 17 residues. Looked up from germline, CDR1 is ENHRY and CDR2 is SYGVKD. With V trimmed by 0 bases and J by 7 bases, 11 bases remained unmatched. The CDR3 coding sequence is TGTGCCATCAGTGAGTCATCGGGACTAGGGACGAGGAATGAGCAGTTCTTC. This sequence encodes CAISESSGLGTRNEQFF.

This clonotype was found a few times. V and J are TRBV10-2 and TRBJ2-1, with 12 positions matching TRBD2. J was trimmed by 12 bases and V by 6 bases; bases with no gene match: 9. This CDR3 has 14 residues. The germline gives CDR1 WSHSY, CDR2 SAAADI. The CDR3 sequence is CASSAGTSGRGQFF. The CDR3 coding sequence is TGCGCCAGCAGCGCCGGGACTAGCGGGCGGGGGCAGTTCTTC.

This clonotype was found many times. This chain uses TRBV5-5 with TRBJ1-2, with unresolved D. Germline CDR1 and CDR2: SGHKS and YYEKEE (reference sequence). The CDR3 runs to 13 residues. Trimming removed 2 bases from V and 8 bases from J, with 13 bases in between. CDR3 sequence reads: CASSFKVELGYTF. DNA for the CDR3: TGTGCCAGCAGCTTCAAGGTAGAACTGGGCTACACCTTC.

This clonotype occurred many times. The chain employs TRBV28 and TRBJ1-2; D is uncertain. The CDR3 is 13 amino acids. With 1 base removed from V and 4 bases from J, the gap between germline ends came to 7 bases. The germline V gene encodes CDR1 MDHEN and CDR2 SYDVKM. CDR3 residues: CASSLLGSYGYTF. CDR3 sequence (DNA): TGTGCCAGCAGTTTATTGGGGAGCTATGGCTACACCTTC.